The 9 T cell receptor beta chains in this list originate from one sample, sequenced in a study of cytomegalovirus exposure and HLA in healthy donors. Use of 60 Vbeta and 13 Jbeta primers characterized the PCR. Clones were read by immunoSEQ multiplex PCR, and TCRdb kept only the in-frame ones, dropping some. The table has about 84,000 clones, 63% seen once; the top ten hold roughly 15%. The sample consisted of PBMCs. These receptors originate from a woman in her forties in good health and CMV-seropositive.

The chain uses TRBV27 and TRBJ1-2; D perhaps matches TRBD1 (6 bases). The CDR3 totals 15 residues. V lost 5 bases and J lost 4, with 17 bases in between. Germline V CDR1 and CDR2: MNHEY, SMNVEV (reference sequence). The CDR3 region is CASSPSFLQGYGYTF. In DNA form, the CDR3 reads TGTGCCAGCAGTCCGTCGTTTTTACAGGGCTATGGCTACACCTTC.

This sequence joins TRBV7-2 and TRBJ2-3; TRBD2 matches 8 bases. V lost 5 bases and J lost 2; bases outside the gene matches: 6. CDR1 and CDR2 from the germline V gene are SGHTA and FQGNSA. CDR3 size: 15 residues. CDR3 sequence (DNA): TGTGCCAGCAGCCTGGCGGGAGGCCCCACAGATACGCAGTATTTT. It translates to CASSLAGGPTDTQYF.

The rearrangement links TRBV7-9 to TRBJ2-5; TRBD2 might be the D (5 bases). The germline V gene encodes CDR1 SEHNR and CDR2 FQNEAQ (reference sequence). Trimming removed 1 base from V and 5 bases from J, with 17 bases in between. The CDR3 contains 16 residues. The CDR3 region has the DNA TGTGCCAGCAGCTTAGTTACTGCGGGCCACGCGGAGACCCAGTACTTC. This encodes CASSLVTAGHAETQYF.

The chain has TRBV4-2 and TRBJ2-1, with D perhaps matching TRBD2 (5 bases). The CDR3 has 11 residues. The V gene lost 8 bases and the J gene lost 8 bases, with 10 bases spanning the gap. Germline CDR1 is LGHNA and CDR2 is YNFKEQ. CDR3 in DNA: TGTGCCAGCCGTGAGGGCGATGAGCAGTTCTTC. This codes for CASREGDEQFF.

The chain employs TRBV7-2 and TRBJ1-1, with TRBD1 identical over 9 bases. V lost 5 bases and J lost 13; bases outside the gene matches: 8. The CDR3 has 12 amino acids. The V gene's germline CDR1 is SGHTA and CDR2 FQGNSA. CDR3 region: CASSPGQGGVFF. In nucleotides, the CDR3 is TGTGCCAGCAGCCCGGGACAGGGTGGGGTTTTCTTT.

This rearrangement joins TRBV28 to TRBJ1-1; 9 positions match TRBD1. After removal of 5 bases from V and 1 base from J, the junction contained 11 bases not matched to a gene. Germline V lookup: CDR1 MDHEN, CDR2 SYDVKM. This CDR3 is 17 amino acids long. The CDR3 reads CASSMTGGNLWNTEAFF. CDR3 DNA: TGTGCCAGCAGTATGACAGGGGGTAATCTTTGGAACACTGAAGCTTTCTTT.

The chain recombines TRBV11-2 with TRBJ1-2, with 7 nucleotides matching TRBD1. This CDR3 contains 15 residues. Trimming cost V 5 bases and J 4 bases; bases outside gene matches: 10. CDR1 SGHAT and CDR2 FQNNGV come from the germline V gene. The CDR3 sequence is CASSPLDRVSYGYTF. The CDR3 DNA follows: TGTGCCAGCAGCCCGCTTGACAGGGTATCCTATGGCTACACCTTC.

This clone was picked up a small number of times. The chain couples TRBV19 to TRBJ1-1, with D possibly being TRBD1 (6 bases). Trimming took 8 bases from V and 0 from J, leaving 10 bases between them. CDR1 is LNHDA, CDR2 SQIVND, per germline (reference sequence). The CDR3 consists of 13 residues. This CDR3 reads CASQDSMNTEAFF. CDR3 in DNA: TGTGCCAGTCAGGACAGCATGAACACTGAAGCTTTCTTT. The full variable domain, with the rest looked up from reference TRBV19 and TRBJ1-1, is DGGITQSPKYLFRKEGQNVTLSCEQNLNHDAMYWYRQDPGQGLRLIYYSQIVNDFQKGDIAEGYSVSREKKESFPLTVTSAQKNPTAFYLCASQDSMNTEAFFGQGTRLTVV.

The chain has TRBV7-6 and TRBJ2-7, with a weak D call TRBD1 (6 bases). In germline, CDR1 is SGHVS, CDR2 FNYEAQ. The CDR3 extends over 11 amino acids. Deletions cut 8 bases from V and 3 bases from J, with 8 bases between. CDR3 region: CASGRGYEQYF. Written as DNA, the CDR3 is TGTGCCAGCGGCAGGGGCTACGAGCAGTACTTC.